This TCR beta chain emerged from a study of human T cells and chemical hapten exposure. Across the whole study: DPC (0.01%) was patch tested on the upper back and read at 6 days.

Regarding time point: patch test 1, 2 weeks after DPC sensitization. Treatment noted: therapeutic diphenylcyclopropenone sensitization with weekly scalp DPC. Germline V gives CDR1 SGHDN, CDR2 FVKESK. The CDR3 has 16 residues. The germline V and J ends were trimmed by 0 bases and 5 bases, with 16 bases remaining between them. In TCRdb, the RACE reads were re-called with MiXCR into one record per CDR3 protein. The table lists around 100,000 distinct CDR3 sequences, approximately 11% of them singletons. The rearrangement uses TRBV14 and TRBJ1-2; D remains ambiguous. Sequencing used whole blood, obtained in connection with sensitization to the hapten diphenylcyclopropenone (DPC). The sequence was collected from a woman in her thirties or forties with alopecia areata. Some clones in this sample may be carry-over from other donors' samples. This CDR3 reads CASSQDPAEELYGYTF. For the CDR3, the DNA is TGTGCCAGCAGCCAAGATCCGGCGGAGGAACTATATGGCTACACCTTC.